This T cell receptor beta chain was retrieved from a study of cytomegalovirus exposure and HLA in healthy donors. The CDR3 has 15 amino acids. V gave up 3 bases and J gave up 3 bases; unmatched junction bases: 6. Germline-derived CDR1 and CDR2 are MGHRA and YSYEKL. The method was immunoSEQ multiplex PCR; TCRdb's version includes in-frame clones alone and lacks a portion of them. The sample has some 330,000 clones, 70% to 90% seen once. This clonotype originated in a woman aged 18-29 years in good health and CMV-seronegative. V and J are TRBV4-1 and TRBJ2-7; TRBD2 agrees at 9 bases. The sequenced material came from PBMCs. CDR3 loop: CASSQGSGSVYEQYF. As DNA, the CDR3 is TGCGCCAGCAGCCAGGGTAGCGGGAGTGTCTACGAGCAGTACTTC.